These 10 T cell receptor beta chains share one sample of origin, sequenced in a study of long-term antiretroviral therapy in people with HIV. Run at survey level, the immunoSEQ assay was version v3.0. Profiled with immunoSEQ multiplex PCR; TCRdb holds only in-frame clones, not every one. The sample consists of about 27,000 clones, approximately 80% of them appearing once. The sample consisted of unsorted PBMCs, taken 3 years after starting antiretroviral therapy. The source of these receptors is a man aged 40-49 years with HIV.

The count of this clone is one. This rearrangement joins TRBV20-1 to TRBJ2-5; D is uncertain. Trimming left V 0 bases short and J 5 bases short, with 4 bases between. This CDR3 is built from 11 residues. Per the germline V gene, CDR1 is DFQATT and CDR2 is SNEGSKA (reference sequence). CDR3 protein: CSARDDETQYF. Written as DNA, the CDR3 is TGCAGTGCTAGAGATGATGAGACCCAGTACTTC.

The V gene is TRBV18, the J gene TRBJ1-5; D is perhaps TRBD1 (5 bases). Trimming left V 6 bases short and J 4 bases short, with 13 bases between. CDR3 length: 14 residues. CDR1 is KGHSH, CDR2 LQKENI, per germline. The CDR3 coding sequence is TGTGCCAGCTCCCCCGGCAGGGAGAATCAGCCCCAGCATTTT. Its protein product is CASSPGRENQPQHF.

V gene TRBV18 combines with J gene TRBJ2-7; no firm D call. The CDR3 is 14 residues long. V dropped 3 bases and J dropped 0 bases, with 9 bases sitting between them. The V gene's germline CDR1 is KGHSH and CDR2 LQKENI. The CDR3 DNA is TGTGCCAGCTCACCCCACCAGGACTCCTACGAGCAGTACTTC. Residues: CASSPHQDSYEQYF. Supplemented by reference TRBV18 and TRBJ2-7, the full variable domain reads NAGVMQNPRHLVRRRGQEARLRCSPMKGHSHVYWYRQLPEEGLKFMVYLQKENIIDESGMPKERFSAEFPKEGPSILRIQQVVRGDSAAYFCASSPHQDSYEQYFGPGTRLTVT.

The chain uses TRBV7-2 and TRBJ2-7, with D perhaps TRBD1 (6 bases). CDR1 is SGHTA, CDR2 FQGNSA, per germline. V was clipped by 4 bases and J by 6 bases, with 13 bases between them. This CDR3 is 13 amino acids long. CDR3 amino acids: CASSSQVGGEQYF. The CDR3 region has the DNA TGTGCCAGCAGCTCACAAGTAGGGGGCGAGCAGTACTTC.

The chain is built from TRBV18 and TRBJ2-3; unclear D gene. Germline assignment: CDR1 KGHSH and CDR2 LQKENI. Trimming pared 6 bases from V and 2 bases from J, leaving 6 bases between. The CDR3 is 12 residues long. The CDR3 protein is CASSLITDTQYF. DNA of the CDR3: TGTGCCAGCTCGCTGATCACAGATACGCAGTATTTT.

The chain carries TRBV4-1 and TRBJ1-5; D ambiguous. V was pared by 2 bases and J by 2 bases, with 16 bases between. Germline assignment: CDR1 MGHRA and CDR2 YSYEKL. This CDR3 is built from 17 residues. The CDR3 sequence is CASSQSTIPEGNQPQHF. CDR3 nucleotide sequence: TGCGCCAGCAGCCAATCAACCATACCGGAGGGCAATCAGCCCCAGCATTTT.

The V and J genes are TRBV28 and TRBJ2-2; possibly TRBD2 for D (7 bases). CDR3 length: 15 amino acids. Deletions cut 10 bases from V and 2 bases from J, with 17 bases between. Germline V lookup: CDR1 MDHEN, CDR2 SYDVKM. CDR3 DNA sequence: TGTGCCACGCACGAGGGGGGGAAAAACACCGGGGAGCTGTTTTTT. This sequence encodes CATHEGGKNTGELFF. The entire variable domain, with the rest obtained from reference TRBV28 and TRBJ2-2, is as follows: DVKVTQSSRYLVKRTGEKVFLECVQDMDHENMFWYRQDPGLGLRLIYFSYDVKMKEKGDIPEGYSVSREKKERFSLILESASTNQTSMYLCATHEGGKNTGELFFGEGSRLTVL.

The sample holds one count of this clone. The rearrangement joins TRBV30 to TRBJ1-1, with a possible D match to TRBD1 (6 bases). CDR3 length equals 15 residues. Trimming shortened V by 3 bases and J by 1 base, and 15 bases separated the two germline ends. Germline V gives CDR1 GTSNPN, CDR2 SVGIG (reference sequence). The chain's CDR3 is CAWRGWGQTNTEAFF. Here the CDR3 DNA reads TGTGCCTGGAGGGGATGGGGGCAGACGAACACTGAAGCTTTCTTT.

A few counts support this clone. The chain uses TRBV11-2 and TRBJ2-1, with D perhaps matching TRBD2 (6 bases). Deletions cut 7 bases from V and 9 bases from J, with 13 bases between. Germline loops: CDR1 SGHAT, CDR2 FQNNGV. This CDR3 spans 12 amino acids. CDR3 residues: CASTPEGSEQFF. DNA of the CDR3: TGTGCCAGCACCCCGGAGGGATCTGAGCAGTTCTTC.

Only one count was recorded for this clone. V usage is TRBV28 and J usage is TRBJ1-1, with no clear D. The CDR3 contains 15 residues. Germline V gene data show CDR1 as MDHEN and CDR2 as SYDVKM. V gave up 3 bases and J gave up 2 bases, with 13 bases separating them. The CDR3 nucleotides are TGTGCCAGCAGTTTGGGCCGGTGGGTTAACACTGAAGCTTTCTTT. Translated, it gives CASSLGRWVNTEAFF.